This TCR beta chain was retrieved from a study of T cells in Graves' hyperthyroidism and ophthalmopathy. Across the whole study: The blood sample was taken at first diagnosis, before treatment began.

These patients, aged 18 to 65, had recently diagnosed hyperthyroidism lasting under 2 months. Over 9 ml of fresh peripheral blood supplied the PBMCs. This clonotype was seen repeatedly, ten times or more. The CDR3 sequence is 13 residues long. J was trimmed by 3 bases and V by 6 bases; bases with no gene match: 3. CDR1 KGHSH and CDR2 LQKENI come from the germline V gene. Authors of the study amplified TCR beta CDR3 regions from RNA transcripts. Researchers ran a first-round RT-PCR on the TCR CDR3 using the HTBI primer set. TCRdb called the multiplex PCR reads again in MiXCR, with one record for every CDR3 protein. This table has hundreds of thousands of distinct CDR3 sequences, 11% to 15% appearing once.

The sequencing input was blood. This clonotype originated in a woman in her late teens or twenties with Graves' hyperthyroidism. This chain joins TRBV18 and TRBJ2-7; 9 bases fit TRBD1. The CDR3 DNA is TGTGCCAGCTCCAGACAGGGGGACTACGAGCAGTACTTC. Protein product: CASSRQGDYEQYF.